A selection of T cell receptor beta chains follows, all from one sample in a study of T cell responses to AZD1222 COVID-19 vaccine. Assay: immunoSEQ multiplex PCR; the TCRdb copy retains only in-frame clones and omits some. The data contain 130,000 or so clones, about 89% of them seen just once; the ten biggest clones take up 6.5% to 8%. The starting material was peripheral blood, obtained 28 days after the second dose of the MenACWY control vaccine. The receptors here all came from an adult who received the MenACWY meningococcal vaccine as a control. The CDR3 runs from the conserved cysteine through the conserved F or W. The D gene is left open where the match is weak. Not every row has a clone size; where given, it reads once, few, many or a size class.

v_call: TRBV6-5; d_call: TRBD1; clone_size: -; j_call: TRBJ1-5; cdr3_nt: TGTGCCAGCAGAGACAGGGGCGGGCAGCCCCAGCATTTT; cdr3_aa: CASRDRGGQPQHF
v_call: TRBV7-2; d_call: TRBD1; clone_size: -; j_call: TRBJ1-3; cdr3_nt: TGTGCCAGCAGCTTAGCCTCCTGGACAGGGCCCGGAAACACCATATATTTT; cdr3_aa: CASSLASWTGPGNTIYF
v_call: TRBV2; d_call: -; clone_size: -; j_call: TRBJ2-7; cdr3_nt: TGTGCCAGCAGGGAGGTATACGAGCAGTACTTC; cdr3_aa: CASREVYEQYF
v_call: TRBV6-5; d_call: -; clone_size: -; j_call: TRBJ2-5; cdr3_nt: TGTGCCAGCAGCGGCCCCGCGGTAGGGACCCAGTACTTC; cdr3_aa: CASSGPAVGTQYF
v_call: TRBV5-6; d_call: TRBD1; clone_size: few; j_call: TRBJ1-6; cdr3_nt: TGTGCCAGCAGCCAGGACAGGGGAAATTCACCCCTCCACTTT; cdr3_aa: CASSQDRGNSPLHF
v_call: TRBV7-2; d_call: TRBD1; clone_size: -; j_call: TRBJ2-7; cdr3_nt: TGTGCCAGCAGCCCGGACAGGGGATCCTACGAGCAGTACTTC; cdr3_aa: CASSPDRGSYEQYF
v_call: TRBV28; d_call: -; clone_size: -; j_call: TRBJ2-7; cdr3_nt: TGTGCCAGCAGTTCCCCTAACTTATACGAGCAGTACTTC; cdr3_aa: CASSSPNLYEQYF
v_call: TRBV13; d_call: -; clone_size: -; j_call: TRBJ1-1; cdr3_nt: TGTGCCAGCAGCTTAGCGGGGCCGGGCGCTGAAGCTTTCTTT; cdr3_aa: CASSLAGPGAEAFF
v_call: TRBV10-1; d_call: TRBD2; clone_size: -; j_call: TRBJ2-1; cdr3_nt: TGCGCCAGCAGTGACGGGACTAGCGGGATTAATGAGCAGTTCTTC; cdr3_aa: CASSDGTSGINEQFF
v_call: TRBV3-1/TRBV3-2; d_call: -; clone_size: -; j_call: TRBJ1-4; cdr3_nt: TGTGCCAGCAGCCAAGATTTCCCCGCCGGGGGGCTGGATGAAAAACTGTTTTTT; cdr3_aa: CASSQDFPAGGLDEKLFF
v_call: TRBV29-1; d_call: -; clone_size: -; j_call: TRBJ1-3; cdr3_nt: TGCAGCGTTGGGACTACTGGAAACACCATATATTTT; cdr3_aa: CSVGTTGNTIYF
v_call: TRBV6-1; d_call: -; clone_size: -; j_call: TRBJ2-3; cdr3_nt: TGTGCCAGCAGTAAAGGTGGGGGGTTCGATGAAGATACGCAGTATTTT; cdr3_aa: CASSKGGGFDEDTQYF
v_call: TRBV3-1/TRBV3-2; d_call: -; clone_size: -; j_call: TRBJ1-2; cdr3_nt: TGTGCCAGCAGCCCTGGGTTGGGAAGTAGCGGCTACACCTTC; cdr3_aa: CASSPGLGSSGYTF
v_call: TRBV6-5; d_call: -; clone_size: -; j_call: TRBJ2-6; cdr3_nt: TGTGCCAGCAGTCCGATGACAACTGGGGCCAACGTCCTGACTTTC; cdr3_aa: CASSPMTTGANVLTF
v_call: TRBV7-8; d_call: -; clone_size: -; j_call: TRBJ2-3; cdr3_nt: TGTGCCAGCAACCTAAAAAGGACAGACCCCACAGATACGCAGTATTTT; cdr3_aa: CASNLKRTDPTDTQYF
v_call: TRBV7-3; d_call: -; clone_size: -; j_call: TRBJ2-2; cdr3_nt: TGTGCCAGCAGCGATTCTTACACCGGGGAGCTGTTTTTT; cdr3_aa: CASSDSYTGELFF
v_call: TRBV18; d_call: -; clone_size: -; j_call: TRBJ2-1; cdr3_nt: TGTGCCAGCTCACCAAGGTCAGGCAACAATGAGCAGTTCTTC; cdr3_aa: CASSPRSGNNEQFF
v_call: TRBV27; d_call: TRBD1; clone_size: few; j_call: TRBJ1-6; cdr3_nt: TGTGCCAGCAGTTTTGGGGACAGCAATAATTCACCCCTCCACTTT; cdr3_aa: CASSFGDSNNSPLHF
v_call: TRBV6-6; d_call: TRBD1; clone_size: -; j_call: TRBJ2-3; cdr3_nt: TGTGCCAGCAGTCCCCGGGGTTTGACAGGGCAGTTCGCAGATACGCAGTATTTT; cdr3_aa: CASSPRGLTGQFADTQYF
v_call: TRBV7-2; d_call: -; clone_size: -; j_call: TRBJ1-4; cdr3_nt: TGTGCCAGCAGCTTCCCCGCGGGGGCGGGTGAAAAACTGTTTTTT; cdr3_aa: CASSFPAGAGEKLFF
v_call: TRBV28; d_call: -; clone_size: -; j_call: TRBJ1-6; cdr3_nt: TGTGCCAGCAGTTTAAGTAGGGGCTCTAATTCACCCCTCCACTTT; cdr3_aa: CASSLSRGSNSPLHF
v_call: TRBV7-2; d_call: -; clone_size: -; j_call: TRBJ1-2; cdr3_nt: TGTGCCAGCAGCTTAGACGGCGGCGGAACTAACTATGGCTACACCTTC; cdr3_aa: CASSLDGGGTNYGYTF
v_call: TRBV11-2; d_call: -; clone_size: -; j_call: TRBJ2-1; cdr3_nt: TGTGCCAGCAGCTTATCATTTAGCTCCTACAATGAGCAGTTCTTC; cdr3_aa: CASSLSFSSYNEQFF
v_call: TRBV7-8; d_call: TRBD1; clone_size: -; j_call: TRBJ1-1; cdr3_nt: TGTGCCAGCAGCTCCCCTGACAGGGGGCTTGTAAAACACACTGAAGCTTTCTTT; cdr3_aa: CASSSPDRGLVKHTEAFF
v_call: TRBV11-3; d_call: -; clone_size: once; j_call: TRBJ2-7; cdr3_nt: TGTGCCAGCAGCTTAAGACAGGATGGCTACGAGCAGTACTTC; cdr3_aa: CASSLRQDGYEQYF
v_call: TRBV28; d_call: TRBD1; clone_size: -; j_call: TRBJ2-7; cdr3_nt: TGTGCCAGCAGTTCCCCCTCCGGACAGGGGACCTACGAGCAGTACTTC; cdr3_aa: CASSSPSGQGTYEQYF
v_call: TRBV10-2; d_call: -; clone_size: -; j_call: TRBJ2-7; cdr3_nt: TGCGCCAGCAGTGAGTCGAAGAACCACTACGAGCAGTACTTC; cdr3_aa: CASSESKNHYEQYF
v_call: TRBV19; d_call: TRBD1; clone_size: -; j_call: TRBJ1-3; cdr3_nt: TGTGCCAGTAGTATAGGGGGACCGGGACAGGCTTCTGGAAACACCATATATTTT; cdr3_aa: CASSIGGPGQASGNTIYF
v_call: TRBV6-2/TRBV6-3; d_call: TRBD2; clone_size: -; j_call: TRBJ2-5; cdr3_nt: TGTGCCAGCAGTTACGATCCTAGCGGGAGGGAGACCCAGTACTTC; cdr3_aa: CASSYDPSGRETQYF
v_call: TRBV28; d_call: -; clone_size: once; j_call: TRBJ1-3; cdr3_nt: TGTGCCAGCAGTTTAAGGCACAGTCCCTCTGGAAACACCATATATTTT; cdr3_aa: CASSLRHSPSGNTIYF
v_call: TRBV5-1; d_call: TRBD1; clone_size: -; j_call: TRBJ1-2; cdr3_nt: TGCGCCAGCAGCTTGGCCTTGACAGGGGGCGACTATGGCTACACCTTC; cdr3_aa: CASSLALTGGDYGYTF
v_call: TRBV11-1; d_call: TRBD1; clone_size: -; j_call: TRBJ2-2; cdr3_nt: TGTGCCAGCAGCTTAACCGGGACAGTAAATACCGGGGAGCTGTTTTTT; cdr3_aa: CASSLTGTVNTGELFF
v_call: TRBV7-9; d_call: TRBD1; clone_size: -; j_call: TRBJ2-2; cdr3_nt: TGTGCCAGCAGCTCCGGGACAGGGCGGACCGGGGAGCTGTTTTTT; cdr3_aa: CASSSGTGRTGELFF
v_call: TRBV9; d_call: -; clone_size: -; j_call: TRBJ1-1; cdr3_nt: TGTGCCAGCTCCCGAGGCGGGGGGAAGGACACTGAAGCTTTCTTT; cdr3_aa: CASSRGGGKDTEAFF
v_call: TRBV7-8; d_call: -; clone_size: -; j_call: TRBJ2-7; cdr3_nt: TGTGCCAGCAGCTTAAAGGTATGGGAGGCCTACGAGCAGTACTTC; cdr3_aa: CASSLKVWEAYEQYF
v_call: TRBV12-5; d_call: -; clone_size: -; j_call: TRBJ2-3; cdr3_nt: TGTGCTAGTGGTTTCTACGGCACAGATACGCAGTATTTT; cdr3_aa: CASGFYGTDTQYF
v_call: TRBV10-3; d_call: TRBD1; clone_size: -; j_call: TRBJ1-2; cdr3_nt: TGTGCCATCAGTGAGCGGGGGAACCGACAGGGGGCGGAGGGAGGCTACACCTTC; cdr3_aa: CAISERGNRQGAEGGYTF
v_call: TRBV27; d_call: -; clone_size: -; j_call: TRBJ1-1; cdr3_nt: TGTGCCAGCAGTTTTGTGGGGAGGAAGGGCACTGAAGCTTTCTTT; cdr3_aa: CASSFVGRKGTEAFF
v_call: TRBV12-5; d_call: -; clone_size: -; j_call: TRBJ1-1; cdr3_nt: TGTGCTAGCACCAAAATCCGGGACACCCTCCTGAACACTGAAGCTTTCTTT; cdr3_aa: CASTKIRDTLLNTEAFF
v_call: TRBV28; d_call: TRBD2; clone_size: once; j_call: TRBJ2-1; cdr3_nt: TGTGCCAGCAACAACCCTGGCGGGGGAACAAAGCAGTTCTTC; cdr3_aa: CASNNPGGGTKQFF
v_call: TRBV7-2; d_call: -; clone_size: -; j_call: TRBJ1-2; cdr3_nt: TGTGCCAGCAGCCCGGGACCGCGGAGGGATGGCTACACCTTC; cdr3_aa: CASSPGPRRDGYTF
v_call: TRBV7-2; d_call: -; clone_size: -; j_call: TRBJ2-2; cdr3_nt: TGTGCCAGCAGCTTAGGTCGTCGGGGGAACACCGGGGAGCTGTTTTTT; cdr3_aa: CASSLGRRGNTGELFF
v_call: TRBV3-1/TRBV3-2; d_call: TRBD1; clone_size: -; j_call: TRBJ1-1; cdr3_nt: TGTGCCAGCAGCCAAGAGGACAGGGGAATTAACACTGAAGCTTTCTTT; cdr3_aa: CASSQEDRGINTEAFF
v_call: TRBV7-8; d_call: TRBD1; clone_size: -; j_call: TRBJ2-7; cdr3_nt: TGTGCCAGCAGCCAGACAGGGTTGCCCTACGAGCAGTACTTC; cdr3_aa: CASSQTGLPYEQYF
v_call: TRBV6-5; d_call: -; clone_size: -; j_call: TRBJ1-6; cdr3_nt: TGTGCCAGCAGACGAGGACTTTGGTCACCCCTCCACTTT; cdr3_aa: CASRRGLWSPLHF